The rows below give T cell receptor beta chains drawn from one sample of a study of T cells after yellow fever vaccination. TCRdb used MiXCR to reprocess the 5' RACE reads, holding one entry per CDR3 protein. The sample consists of under 150,000 distinct CDR3 sequences, 7.7% of them appearing once. This sample comprised CD4+ T cells sorted from PBMCs, obtained 5 days after the yellow fever booster vaccination. The receptors were sampled from a young man who received the YFV17D yellow fever vaccine. Each CDR3 is given with its conserved first and last residue.

CATSRGVADTQYF,TRBV15,TRBJ2-3
CSAGLAGKYEQYF,TRBV20-1,TRBJ2-7
CASSLAGRSETQYF,TRBV7-2,TRBJ2-5
CASTLQFGRDTEAFF,TRBV7-2,TRBJ1-1
CASSFLRGHSPLHF,TRBV7-2,TRBJ1-6
CSAPTGVGYEQFF,TRBV20-1,TRBJ2-1
CSPGSTYEQYF,TRBV29-1,TRBJ2-7
CASSQEAGGWPEQYF,TRBV4-2,TRBJ2-7
CASNPSGLASNEQFF,TRBV28,TRBJ2-1
CASKPTGTNNEQFF,TRBV2,TRBJ2-1
CATSDPQGLDNEQFF,TRBV24-1,TRBJ2-1
CASSPPSTSGVGTQYF,TRBV18,TRBJ2-5
CAWKNRGQYEQYF,TRBV30,TRBJ2-7
CASSPSTAAGPRLSVDTQYF,TRBV11-2,TRBJ2-3
CSAPPWLSYNEQFF,TRBV20-1,TRBJ2-1
CASSSGLAEQFF,TRBV7-2,TRBJ2-1
CASSLSYKQYF,TRBV28,TRBJ2-7
CSASFGGYEQYF,TRBV20-1,TRBJ2-7
CASSLTGMYQETQYF,TRBV5-1,TRBJ2-5
CSARPGFGEQFF,TRBV20-1,TRBJ2-1
CASSLGPPEYNEQFF,TRBV7-3,TRBJ2-1
CASSLGSGRGQETQYF,TRBV5-1,TRBJ2-5
CASSTGTYNEQFF,TRBV5-1,TRBJ2-1
CASSFWARETQYF,TRBV7-2,TRBJ2-5
CASRAQQGATGELFF,TRBV7-2,TRBJ2-2
CASRASGQGPDTQYF,TRBV6-2/TRBV6-3,TRBJ2-3
CATWLTQLAGETDTQYF,TRBV5-6,TRBJ2-3
CASSYSGGRVGDTQYF,TRBV6-5,TRBJ2-3
CASSTGLRDTQYF,TRBV28,TRBJ2-3
CSAEYGTLYGYTF,TRBV20-1,TRBJ1-2
CSAREGTGSTDTQYF,TRBV20-1,TRBJ2-3
CASSQDRGRQVTTGELFF,TRBV14,TRBJ2-2
CASSGGGLAGNEQFF,TRBV9,TRBJ2-1
CASSPNVNTEAFF,TRBV9,TRBJ1-1
CASSSPAGAGTDTQYF,TRBV11-2,TRBJ2-3
CASSILGQTTGELFF,TRBV5-5,TRBJ2-2
CASSLTFLGAGVGGDTQYF,TRBV7-3,TRBJ2-3
CASSFRMGVLNEQFF,TRBV5-1,TRBJ2-1
CASSPNLRGNEQFF,TRBV18,TRBJ2-1
CASSTSSGRGSGELFF,TRBV11-2,TRBJ2-2
CSARVASAGELFF,TRBV20-1,TRBJ2-2
CASSTTRYKGEQFF,TRBV10-2,TRBJ2-1
CASSVEGYNEQFF,TRBV5-1,TRBJ2-1
CASSSTGLGYTF,TRBV11-2,TRBJ1-2
CSAGLGETQYF,TRBV20-1,TRBJ2-5
CASSRGELAAYEQYF,TRBV5-4,TRBJ2-7
CASSPFFFGGASRETQYF,TRBV11-2,TRBJ2-5
CASSYSSGNSGNTIYF,TRBV6-5,TRBJ1-3
CASSPWLGRTFNEQFF,TRBV7-7,TRBJ2-1
CASSSGGGEQFF,TRBV5-1,TRBJ2-1
CASRKRGNTDTQYF,TRBV5-8,TRBJ2-3
CASSSGTTTQPQHF,TRBV7-9,TRBJ1-5
CSASRTDYGYTF,TRBV20-1,TRBJ1-2
CASIDGGRAYTQYF,TRBV6-1,TRBJ2-3